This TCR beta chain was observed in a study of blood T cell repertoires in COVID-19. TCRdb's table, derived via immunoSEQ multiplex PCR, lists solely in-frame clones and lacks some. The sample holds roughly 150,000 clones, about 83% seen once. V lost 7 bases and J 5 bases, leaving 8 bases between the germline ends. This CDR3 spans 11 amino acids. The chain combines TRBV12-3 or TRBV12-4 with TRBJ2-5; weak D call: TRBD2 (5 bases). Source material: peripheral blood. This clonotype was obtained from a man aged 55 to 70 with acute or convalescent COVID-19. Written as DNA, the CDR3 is TGTGCCAGCACCTCGGGGGAGACCCAGTACTTC. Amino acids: CASTSGETQYF.